The 9 T cell receptor beta chains reported below all come from one sample, sequenced in a study of cytotoxic CD8 clonotypes in ibrutinib-treated CLL. Sequenced by immunoSEQ multiplex PCR; TCRdb stores in-frame clones only, minus some. The sample has about 97,000 clones; roughly 80% are singletons. Sequencing used PBMCs, obtained after 12 months of ibrutinib treatment. The receptors derive from a human donor with chronic lymphocytic leukemia.

This clone appeared once. This sequence joins TRBV28 and TRBJ2-5, with D possibly being TRBD1 (6 bases). V dropped 9 bases and J dropped 5 bases, with 25 bases sitting between them. Germline CDR1 is MDHEN and CDR2 is SYDVKM. The CDR3 length is 16 residues. CDR3 protein: CASHNTGTQERETQYF. For the CDR3, the DNA is TGTGCCAGTCACAATACAGGGACCCAAGAACGGGAGACCCAGTACTTC.

The V gene is TRBV7-2, the J gene TRBJ1-2; 8 nucleotides agree with TRBD1. The ends lost 5 bases at V and 5 bases at J; junction bases unmatched: 4. CDR1 and CDR2 (germline): SGHTA, FQGNSA. The CDR3 covers 13 residues. The CDR3 sequence: CASSVGQAYGYTF. CDR3 DNA: TGTGCCAGCAGCGTGGGACAGGCATATGGCTACACCTTC.

The chain links TRBV19 to TRBJ1-2, with 9 bases aligning to TRBD1. The CDR3 loop spans 15 amino acids. Germline lookup yields CDR1 LNHDA and CDR2 SQIVND (reference sequence). V shed 6 bases, J shed 0 bases, and the junction held 5 bases outside the gene matches. The CDR3 coding sequence is TGTGCCAGTAGCACAGGGGGCTGGTCTAACTATGGCTACACCTTC. It yields the protein CASSTGGWSNYGYTF.

This chain joins TRBV11-1 and TRBJ1-2; D perhaps matches TRBD1 (5 bases). The V end lost 4 bases, the J end lost 4 bases, and 10 bases lay between the germline ends. Germline CDR1 SGHAT, CDR2 FQDESV (reference sequence). The CDR3 is made up of 13 amino acids. The CDR3 DNA sequence: TGTGCCAGCAGCTCGGACGGGACCTATGGCTACACCTTC. It translates to CASSSDGTYGYTF.

The V and J genes are TRBV2 and TRBJ1-6, with 10 bases fitting TRBD1. CDR1 and CDR2 (germline): SNHLY, FYNNEI. The CDR3 is 15 residues long. With 6 bases clipped from V and 10 bases from J, the junction kept 9 bases outside the gene matches. The CDR3 region is CASSHDRGLGSPLHF. The DNA for the CDR3 is TGTGCCAGCAGCCACGACAGGGGGCTAGGGTCACCCCTCCACTTT.

This clone was counted ten times or more. The chain links TRBV19 to TRBJ2-7; D ambiguous. The CDR3 is 13 residues long. The V end lost 5 bases, the J end lost 3 bases, and 11 bases lay between the germline ends. Germline-derived CDR1 and CDR2 are LNHDA and SQIVND (reference sequence). CDR3 sequence (DNA): TGTGCCAGTAGTGGGGTGGGTGGCTACGAGCAGTACTTC. It encodes CASSGVGGYEQYF.

The chain links TRBV5-1 to TRBJ1-1; the D is unclear. The CDR3 contains 14 residues. From germline, CDR1 is SGHRS and CDR2 YFSETQ. V was pared by 3 bases and J by 2 bases, with 11 bases between. CDR3 sequence: CASSSQMVNTEAFF. In DNA form, the CDR3 reads TGCGCCAGCAGCTCCCAAATGGTTAACACTGAAGCTTTCTTT.

This rearrangement joins TRBV2 to TRBJ2-5; 7 bases line up with TRBD2. Germline CDR1 and CDR2: SNHLY and FYNNEI. CDR3 length: 17 residues. The junction had 12 bases not matched to a gene; V was cut back by 5 bases and J by 0 bases. Here the CDR3 reads CASSKRGGNAYQETQYF. The CDR3 DNA reads as TGTGCCAGCAGTAAACGCGGGGGAAACGCGTACCAAGAGACCCAGTACTTC.

This rearrangement joins TRBV28 to TRBJ1-3; D is unresolved. Germline V lookup: CDR1 MDHEN, CDR2 SYDVKM. V gave up 6 bases and J gave up 2 bases, with 5 bases separating them. CDR3 size: 12 residues. CDR3 amino acids: CASSFPGNTIYF. The CDR3 DNA is TGTGCCAGCAGCTTTCCTGGAAACACCATATATTTT.